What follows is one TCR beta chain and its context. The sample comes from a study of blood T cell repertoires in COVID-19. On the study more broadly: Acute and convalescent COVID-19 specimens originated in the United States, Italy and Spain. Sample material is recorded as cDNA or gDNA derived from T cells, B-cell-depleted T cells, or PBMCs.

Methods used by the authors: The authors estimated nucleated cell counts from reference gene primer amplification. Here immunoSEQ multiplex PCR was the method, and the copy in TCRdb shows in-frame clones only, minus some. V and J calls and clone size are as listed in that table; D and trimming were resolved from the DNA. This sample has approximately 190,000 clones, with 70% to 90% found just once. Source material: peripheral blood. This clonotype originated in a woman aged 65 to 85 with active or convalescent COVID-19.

The CDR3 loop reads CASSLAGTGGGYTF. DNA of the CDR3: TGTGCCAGCAGCTTAGCCGGGACAGGGGGTGGCTACACCTTC. The chain combines TRBV7-9 with TRBJ1-2, with TRBD1 matching 11 bases. The CDR3 totals 14 residues. Germline V gives CDR1 SEHNR, CDR2 FQNEAQ (reference sequence). The trim removed 0 bases at V and 7 bases at J, leaving 1 base unmatched.